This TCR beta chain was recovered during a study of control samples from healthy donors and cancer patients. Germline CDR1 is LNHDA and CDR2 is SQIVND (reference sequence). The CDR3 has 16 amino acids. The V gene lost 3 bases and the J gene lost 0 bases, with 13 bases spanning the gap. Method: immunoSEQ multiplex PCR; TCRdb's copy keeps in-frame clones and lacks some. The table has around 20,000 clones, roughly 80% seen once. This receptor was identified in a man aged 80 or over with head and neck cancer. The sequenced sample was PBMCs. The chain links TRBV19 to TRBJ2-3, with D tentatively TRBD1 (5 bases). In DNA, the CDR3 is TGTGCCAGTAGTATTGGGGCGCACACTAGCACAGATACGCAGTATTTT. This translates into CASSIGAHTSTDTQYF.